The source of this T cell receptor (beta chain) is a study of T cell responses to AZD1222 COVID-19 vaccine. Study results and caveats: No repertoire was sampled before or during the peak T cell response, only after it. Spike as a whole was targeted by vaccine-associated CD4 TCRs, dominant at 160-218 and 743-854.

TCRdb's table, derived via immunoSEQ multiplex PCR, lists solely in-frame clones and lacks some. The repertoire holds roughly 120,000 clones, with around 92% as singletons. Recipients boosted at about 4 weeks or about 12 weeks are pooled. As concerns this clone: As yet, its antigen is unknown.

The source is an adult who received the AZD1222 COVID-19 vaccine. The sample was peripheral blood, taken 28 days after the second AZD1222 dose.

The CDR3 DNA is TGTGCCAGCAGCGTCGCCTTTGGGGATCAGCCCCAGCATTTT. Protein sequence: CASSVAFGDQPQHF. The V and J genes are TRBV2 and TRBJ1-5; D gene uncertain. V was pared by 6 bases and J by 5 bases, with 14 bases between. The CDR3 totals 14 residues. Germline V CDR1 and CDR2: SNHLY, FYNNEI. The full variable domain, with the rest looked up from reference TRBV2 and TRBJ1-5, is EPEVTQTPSHQVTQMGQEVILRCVPISNHLYFYWYRQILGQKVEFLVSFYNNEISEKSEIFDDQFSVERPDGSNFTLKIRSTKLEDSAMYFCASSVAFGDQPQHFGDGTRLSIL.